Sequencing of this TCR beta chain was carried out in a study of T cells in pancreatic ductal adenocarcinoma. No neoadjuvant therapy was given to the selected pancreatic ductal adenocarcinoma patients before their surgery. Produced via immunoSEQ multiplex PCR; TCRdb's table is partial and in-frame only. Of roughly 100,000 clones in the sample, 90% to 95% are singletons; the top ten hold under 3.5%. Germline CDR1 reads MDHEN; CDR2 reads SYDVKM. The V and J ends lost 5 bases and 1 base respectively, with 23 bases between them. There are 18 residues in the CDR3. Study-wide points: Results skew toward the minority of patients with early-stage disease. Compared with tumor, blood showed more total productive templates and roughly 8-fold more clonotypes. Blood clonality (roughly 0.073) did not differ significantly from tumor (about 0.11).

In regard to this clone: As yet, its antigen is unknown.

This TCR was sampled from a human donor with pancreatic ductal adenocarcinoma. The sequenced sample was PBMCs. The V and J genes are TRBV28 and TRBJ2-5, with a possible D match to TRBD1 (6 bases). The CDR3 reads CASSPRGQGIVRQETQYF. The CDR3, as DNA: TGTGCCAGCAGTCCAAGGGGACAAGGAATCGTTCGCCAAGAGACCCAGTACTTC.